This passage covers 28 T cell receptor beta chains from one sample sequenced in a study of ipilimumab plus nivolumab after autologous stem cell transplantation (dated by TCRdb to about 2021). The library was prepared using the immunoSEQ multiplex PCR assay. The table comes from immuneACCESS by way of TCRdb, which keeps in-frame sequences with V and J called. Part of the clones is missing from these tables; in studies checked, under half for an unresolved V gene and the rest for unknown reasons. The sample profile shows 16,000 or so clones; about three quarters of them were found once. The ten most abundant clones make up roughly 20% of the sample. The sample consisted of PBMCs, taken in a trial of ipilimumab plus nivolumab as post-transplant consolidation. The receptor set was obtained from a male donor with diffuse large B-cell lymphoma.

The chain recombines TRBV4-1 with TRBJ2-5; D not resolved. The V gene lost 0 bases and the J gene lost 0 bases, with 8 bases spanning the gap. The germline gives CDR1 MGHRA, CDR2 YSYEKL. The CDR3 has 15 amino acids. DNA for the CDR3: TGCGCCAGCAGCCAAGATGCGGAGTACCAAGAGACCCAGTACTTC. Residues: CASSQDAEYQETQYF.

J is TRBJ1-2 and V is TRBV7-2; D not certain. Germline V gives CDR1 SGHTA, CDR2 FQGNSA. The CDR3 loop spans 13 amino acids. V dropped 4 bases and J dropped 11 bases, with 17 bases sitting between them. The DNA of the CDR3 is TGTGCCAGCAGCTATCATCGGGGTAGTGGGTACACCTTC. Encoded protein: CASSYHRGSGYTF.

This clone was seen once. The V gene is TRBV27, the J gene TRBJ1-2, with 12 bases that match TRBD1. Germline loops: CDR1 MNHEY, CDR2 SMNVEV (reference sequence). Unmatched junction bases numbered 13, after V lost 5 bases and J lost 0 bases. The CDR3 length is 19 residues. The CDR3 here is CASSPSGTGGLRANYGYTF. CDR3 nucleotide sequence: TGTGCCAGCAGTCCCTCCGGGACAGGGGGCCTTAGGGCTAACTATGGCTACACCTTC.

The chain recombines TRBV5-1 with TRBJ2-3; the D gene is possibly TRBD2 (5 bases). This CDR3 is 16 amino acids long. Deletions cut 0 bases from V and 0 bases from J, with 11 bases between. The germline CDR1 and CDR2 sequences are SGHRS and YFSETQ. The CDR3 loop is CASSLGFRGSTDTQYF. CDR3 nucleotides: TGCGCCAGCAGCTTGGGGTTTCGCGGGAGCACAGATACGCAGTATTTT.

The chain is built from TRBV5-1 and TRBJ1-1, with D possibly being TRBD1 (6 bases). CDR3 size: 15 residues. From germline, CDR1 is SGHRS and CDR2 YFSETQ. V dropped 4 bases and J dropped 4 bases, with 17 bases sitting between them. In nucleotides, the CDR3 is TGCGCCAGCAGCGAGGGACACGGAGGGTCCACTGAAGCTTTCTTT. The encoded protein is CASSEGHGGSTEAFF.

In its sample, this clone was seen once. The rearrangement links TRBV19 to TRBJ1-1; D gene uncertain. V was trimmed by 6 bases and J by 1 base, leaving 9 bases between them. Germline lookup yields CDR1 LNHDA and CDR2 SQIVND (reference sequence). This CDR3 is built from 13 residues. In DNA form, the CDR3 reads TGTGCCAGTAGAAGGCAGGCGAACACTGAAGCTTTCTTT. It translates to CASRRQANTEAFF. Full variable domain (missing parts from reference TRBV19 and TRBJ1-1): DGGITQSPKYLFRKEGQNVTLSCEQNLNHDAMYWYRQDPGQGLRLIYYSQIVNDFQKGDIAEGYSVSREKKESFPLTVTSAQKNPTAFYLCASRRQANTEAFFGQGTRLTVV.

The rearrangement links TRBV28 to TRBJ2-7; 12 nucleotides match TRBD1. J was trimmed by 6 bases and V by 6 bases; bases with no gene match: 6. CDR3 length: 14 amino acids. Per germline, CDR1 MDHEN and CDR2 SYDVKM. CDR3 nucleotides: TGTGCCAGCAGATGGGGGACAGGGGGCGGCGAGCAGTACTTC. Protein product: CASRWGTGGGEQYF.

The V call is TRBV21-1, the J call TRBJ2-3; whether TRBD2, the table's D call, matches the DNA was not checked. TRBV21-1 is a known pseudogene. The CDR3 sequence is 18 residues long. CDR3 nucleotide sequence: TGTGCCAGCAGCAAACCCTACGGTTGGGGGCGGGGGCTAGATACGCAGTATTTT. Translating it yields CASSKPYGWGRGLDTQYF.

This chain links TRBV10-3 with TRBJ1-2; a possible D gene is TRBD1 (5 bases). This CDR3 has 15 amino acids. The ends were cut back, 6 bases at V and 2 bases at J, with 16 bases in the middle. CDR1 is ENHRY and CDR2 is SYGVKD in the germline V gene. CDR3 in amino acids: CAISAGPASNYGYTF. The CDR3 coding sequence is TGTGCCATCAGCGCGGGACCAGCGAGCAACTATGGCTACACCTTC.

CDR3 nucleotides: TGTGCCAGCAGCTTAGTTTATGGGACTGAAGCTTTCTTT. Amino acids: CASSLVYGTEAFF. V is TRBV7-9 and J is TRBJ1-1; D is undetermined. This CDR3 has 13 residues. The V and J ends lost 1 base and 5 bases respectively, with 8 bases between them. Germline CDR1 and CDR2: SEHNR and FQNEAQ (reference sequence).

The rearrangement links TRBV11-2 to TRBJ2-1, with 15 bases lining up with TRBD2. After removal of 5 bases from V and 0 bases from J, the junction contained 2 bases not matched to a gene. This CDR3 is 17 amino acids long. Germline loops: CDR1 SGHAT, CDR2 FQNNGV. CDR3 protein: CASSPGLAGGSYNEQFF. In DNA, the CDR3 is TGTGCCAGCAGCCCGGGACTAGCGGGAGGCTCCTACAATGAGCAGTTCTTC.

In its sample, this clone was seen a few times. The chain joins TRBV6-6 to TRBJ2-2, with 9 bases matching TRBD2. V trimming: 4 bases; J trimming: 5 bases; junction bases outside the gene matches: 8. The CDR3 runs 16 residues. From germline, CDR1 is MNHNY and CDR2 SVGAGI (reference sequence). CDR3 protein: CASSSTGTSRTGELFF. CDR3 coding DNA: TGTGCCAGCAGTTCAACCGGGACTAGCAGAACCGGGGAGCTGTTTTTT.

The rearrangement uses TRBV7-3 and TRBJ2-1, with unresolved D. Germline CDR1 and CDR2: SGHTA and FQGTGA. V was trimmed by 2 bases and J by 5 bases, leaving 16 bases between them. This CDR3 has 16 residues. Here the CDR3 reads CASSLAPAAQDNEQFF. CDR3 DNA sequence: TGTGCCAGCAGCTTAGCCCCCGCAGCCCAGGACAATGAGCAGTTCTTC.

The V call is TRBV7-9, the J call TRBJ2-5; 9 bases are a match to TRBD2. Trimming at V came to 5 bases and at J to 2 bases, leaving 9 bases not matched to a gene. The germline CDR1 and CDR2 sequences are SEHNR and FQNEAQ (reference sequence). The CDR3 consists of 16 residues. The CDR3 loop reads CASSPPGGRAQETQYF. CDR3 in DNA: TGTGCCAGCAGCCCCCCCGGCGGGAGGGCACAAGAGACCCAGTACTTC. The full variable domain, with the rest looked up from reference TRBV7-9 and TRBJ2-5, is DTGVSQNPRHKITKRGQNVTFRCDPISEHNRLYWYRQTLGQGPEFLTYFQNEAQLEKSRLLSDRFSAERPKGSFSTLEIQRTEQGDSAMYLCASSPPGGRAQETQYFGPGTRLLVL.

This clone is medium-sized by share. The chain employs TRBV7-3 and TRBJ1-1, with D possibly being TRBD1 (6 bases). Trimming pared 5 bases from V and 2 bases from J, leaving 21 bases between. Per the germline V gene, CDR1 is SGHTA and CDR2 is FQGTGA. The CDR3 consists of 17 residues. The CDR3 loop is CASSEFGGRGTNTEAFF. The CDR3 nucleotides are TGTGCCAGCAGCGAATTCGGTGGCAGGGGAACAAACACTGAAGCTTTCTTT.

A single count supports this clone. The rearrangement uses TRBV9 and TRBJ2-1; 8 bases line up with TRBD2. Per the germline V gene, CDR1 is SGDLS and CDR2 is YYNGEE. The CDR3 totals 16 residues. V gave up 0 bases and J gave up 7 bases; unmatched junction bases: 9. CDR3: CASSVAGGPGVNEQFF. Written as DNA, the CDR3 is TGTGCCAGCAGCGTAGCGGGAGGGCCCGGGGTGAATGAGCAGTTCTTC.

In its sample, this clone was seen once. The chain employs TRBV19 and TRBJ1-1; D gene unclear. Germline lookup yields CDR1 LNHDA and CDR2 SQIVND (reference sequence). This CDR3 comprises 14 residues. The V end was cut by 5 bases, the J end by 1 base, with 11 bases between. CDR3 residues: CASSPQTANTEAFF. CDR3 in DNA: TGTGCCAGTAGTCCCCAGACTGCGAACACTGAAGCTTTCTTT.

V and J are TRBV19 and TRBJ2-7; D uncertain. The CDR3 covers 13 residues. The V end lost 1 base, the J end lost 5 bases, and 9 bases lay between the germline ends. The germline V gene has CDR1 LNHDA and CDR2 SQIVND (reference sequence). CDR3: CASSIAGSDEQYF. The CDR3 nucleotides read TGTGCCAGTAGTATAGCAGGCTCTGACGAGCAGTACTTC. Complete variable domain (other parts from reference TRBV19 and TRBJ2-7): DGGITQSPKYLFRKEGQNVTLSCEQNLNHDAMYWYRQDPGQGLRLIYYSQIVNDFQKGDIAEGYSVSREKKESFPLTVTSAQKNPTAFYLCASSIAGSDEQYFGPGTRLTVT.

This chain uses TRBV15 with TRBJ1-6; tentatively, D is TRBD1 (6 bases). Germline V gene sequence: CDR1 LNHNV, CDR2 YYDKDF (reference sequence). Trimming cost V 1 base and J 1 base, with 17 bases left between them. This CDR3 contains 19 residues. The CDR3 nucleotides are TGTGCCACCAGCAGAGTTCACAGGGTGACGACTTCCTATAATTCACCCCTCCACTTT. It is translated as CATSRVHRVTTSYNSPLHF.

The rearrangement joins TRBV6-4 to TRBJ2-3, with 8 bases aligning to TRBD2. CDR1 MRHNA and CDR2 SNTAGT come from the germline V gene. The CDR3 has 14 amino acids. Germline trimming cut 7 bases from V and 4 bases from J; bases unmatched to any gene: 7. For the CDR3, the DNA is TGTGCCAGCAAAACTAGCGGAGGGGCAGATACGCAGTATTTT. This gives the protein CASKTSGGADTQYF.

This clone came up once. This sequence joins TRBV6-1 and TRBJ2-7; 7 bases are a match to TRBD1. Germline V gene sequence: CDR1 MNHNS, CDR2 SASEGT. The CDR3 is made up of 15 amino acids. V was clipped by 6 bases and J by 5 bases; unmatched bases: 13. CDR3 protein: CASRAPTGLRNEQYF. Here the CDR3 DNA reads TGTGCCAGCAGAGCCCCGACAGGGCTCCGGAACGAGCAGTACTTC.

The sample holds one count of this clone. The chain recombines TRBV2 with TRBJ1-4; 9 bases are shared with TRBD1. The V segment lost 0 bases and the J segment 8 bases; nucleotides outside the gene matches: 4. The CDR3 sequence is 15 residues long. Germline V gene lookup returns CDR1 SNHLY and CDR2 FYNNEI. CDR3 sequence: CASSEARQGGEKLFF. The CDR3 bases are TGTGCCAGCAGTGAAGCGCGACAGGGGGGAGAAAAACTGTTTTTT.

This chain links TRBV2 with TRBJ2-1, with D perhaps matching TRBD2 (6 bases). Germline V gene sequence: CDR1 SNHLY, CDR2 FYNNEI. This CDR3 contains 15 residues. V dropped 4 bases and J dropped 8 bases, with 18 bases sitting between them. The CDR3 bases are TGTGCCAGCAGTGTGGGTCTCGCCTCGGGGGATGAGCAGTTCTTC. Residues: CASSVGLASGDEQFF.

This clone is a singleton in its sample. This chain uses TRBV9 with TRBJ2-2; TRBD1 aligns across 8 bases. V was clipped by 7 bases and J by 2 bases; unmatched bases: 10. Germline assignment: CDR1 SGDLS and CDR2 YYNGEE. The CDR3 extends over 16 amino acids. The CDR3 here is CASGPWGQVNTGELFF. The CDR3 region has the DNA TGTGCCAGCGGCCCATGGGGACAGGTTAACACCGGGGAGCTGTTTTTT.

The chain combines TRBV4-1 with TRBJ1-5; 7 bases are a match to TRBD1. The CDR3 loop spans 19 amino acids. Germline lookup yields CDR1 MGHRA and CDR2 YSYEKL. J gave up 2 bases and V 2 bases, and 15 bases lay outside the gene matches. CDR3 in DNA: TGCGCCAGCAGCCAATATTGGTCCAGGGGGGTAGATGGCAATCAGCCCCAGCATTTT. Its translation is CASSQYWSRGVDGNQPQHF.

The chain employs TRBV28 and TRBJ2-2, with D maybe TRBD2 (7 bases). V lost 11 bases and J lost 2, with 15 bases in between. The CDR3 has 14 amino acids. Germline V gene lookup returns CDR1 MDHEN and CDR2 SYDVKM. As DNA, the CDR3 is TGTGCCGCCGGCGGGGGCCCCAACACCGGGGAGCTGTTTTTT. Translated, it gives CAAGGGPNTGELFF.

This chain links TRBV27 with TRBJ2-2; 12 bases are a match to TRBD2. There are 16 residues in the CDR3. The J segment lost 4 bases and the V segment lost 6 bases, leaving 6 bases of the junction unmatched. CDR1 and CDR2 from the germline V gene are MNHEY and SMNVEV (reference sequence). The CDR3 coding sequence is TGTGCCAGCAGGGCTAGCGGGGGGGCCAGCACCGGGGAGCTGTTTTTT. Residues: CASRASGGASTGELFF.

This clone showed up just a few times. V is TRBV5-4 and J is TRBJ1-2, with 8 nucleotides matching TRBD1. Per germline, CDR1 SGHNT and CDR2 YYREEE (reference sequence). J lost 7 bases, V lost 1 base, and 3 bases had no gene match. The CDR3 is made up of 13 amino acids. CDR3 sequence: CASSLQGARGYTF. CDR3 sequence (DNA): TGTGCCAGCAGCTTGCAGGGGGCGCGTGGCTACACCTTC.